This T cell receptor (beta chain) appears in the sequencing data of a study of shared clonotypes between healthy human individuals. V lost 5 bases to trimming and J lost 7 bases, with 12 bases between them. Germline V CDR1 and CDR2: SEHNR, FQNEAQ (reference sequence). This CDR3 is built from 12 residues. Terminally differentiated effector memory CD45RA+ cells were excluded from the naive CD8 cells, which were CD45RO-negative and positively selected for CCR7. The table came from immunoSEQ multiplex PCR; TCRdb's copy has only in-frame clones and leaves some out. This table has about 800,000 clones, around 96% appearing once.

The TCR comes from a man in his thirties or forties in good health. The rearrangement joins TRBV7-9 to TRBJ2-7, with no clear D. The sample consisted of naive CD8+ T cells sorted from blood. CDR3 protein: CASSTIPGEQYF. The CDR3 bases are TGTGCCAGCAGCACAATCCCCGGGGAGCAGTACTTC.